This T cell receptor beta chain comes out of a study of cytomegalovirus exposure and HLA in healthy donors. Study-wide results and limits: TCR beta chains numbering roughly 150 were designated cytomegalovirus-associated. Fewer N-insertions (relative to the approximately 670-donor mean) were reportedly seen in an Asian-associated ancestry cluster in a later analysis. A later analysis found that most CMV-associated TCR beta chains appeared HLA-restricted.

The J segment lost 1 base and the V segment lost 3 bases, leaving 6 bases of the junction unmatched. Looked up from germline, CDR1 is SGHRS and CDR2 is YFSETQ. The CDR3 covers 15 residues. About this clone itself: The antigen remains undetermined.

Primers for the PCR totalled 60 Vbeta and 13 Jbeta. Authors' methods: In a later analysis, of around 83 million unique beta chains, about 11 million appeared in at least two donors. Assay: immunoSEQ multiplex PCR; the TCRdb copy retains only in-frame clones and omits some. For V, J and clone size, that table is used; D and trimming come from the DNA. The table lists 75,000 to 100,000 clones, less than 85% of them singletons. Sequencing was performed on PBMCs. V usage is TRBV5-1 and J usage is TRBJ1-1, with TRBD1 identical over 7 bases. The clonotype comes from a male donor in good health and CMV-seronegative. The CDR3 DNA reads TGCGCCAGCAGCTCAGAGGGGGCTAGGAACACTGAAGCTTTCTTT. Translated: CASSSEGARNTEAFF.